The entry below describes one T cell receptor (beta chain). The target antigen is unknown. As to time point: new active TB diagnosis, blood taken before or within 7 days of starting treatment. Each patient had positive sputum smear microscopy and/or positive culture. On average about 100,000 T cells per donor were immunosequenced. The data stem from a study of T cells in tuberculosis. The repertoire was sequenced with immunoSEQ multiplex PCR; TCRdb's copy has only in-frame clones and lacks some. The sample has 47,000 or so clones, 90% to 95% seen once. Study results and caveats: Active tuberculosis patients had shorter CDR3-alpha; the beta difference was nonsignificant.

The specimen was PBMCs, collected at tuberculosis diagnosis. The clonotype originates from an adult with tuberculosis.

The CDR3 bases are TGTGCCAGCAGCTCCCGTGCTAGCAAACCCGAGCAGTTCTTC. Protein sequence: CASSSRASKPEQFF. The chain is built from TRBV5-6 and TRBJ2-1; maybe TRBD2 (5 bases). Trimming removed 3 bases at V and 10 bases at J, with 17 bases between. The CDR3 consists of 14 residues. Germline-derived CDR1 and CDR2 are SGHDT and YYEEEE.